The 8 T cell receptor beta chains listed next were all sequenced from one sample in a study of blood T cell repertoires in COVID-19. Assay: immunoSEQ multiplex PCR; the TCRdb copy retains only in-frame clones and omits some. The sample yields hundreds of thousands of clones, around nine tenths seen once. The specimen was peripheral blood. The source of these receptors is a man aged 55 to 70 who had recovered from COVID-19.

The V call is TRBV9, the J call TRBJ1-1; tentative D call: TRBD1 (6 bases). From germline, CDR1 is SGDLS and CDR2 YYNGEE. Trimming took off 0 bases at V and 5 bases at J, with 8 bases between the two ends. The CDR3 covers 13 residues. Here the CDR3 DNA reads TGTGCCAGCAGCGTAGGGACAGTAACTGAAGCTTTCTTT. Translated, it gives CASSVGTVTEAFF.

The chain couples TRBV6-5 to TRBJ1-5; perhaps TRBD1 as D (5 bases). The CDR3 is 12 amino acids. Germline values: CDR1 MNHEY, CDR2 SVGAGI. The V and J ends lost 6 bases and 4 bases respectively, with 7 bases between them. CDR3 region: CASRQANQPQHF. CDR3 nucleotide sequence: TGTGCCAGCAGACAGGCTAATCAGCCCCAGCATTTT.

This clone has ten or more counts. The rearrangement links TRBV6-4 to TRBJ2-2, with 7 bases that match TRBD2. The germline V gene encodes CDR1 MRHNA and CDR2 SNTAGT. The CDR3 length is 15 residues. With 8 bases clipped from V and 3 bases from J, the junction kept 9 bases outside the gene matches. CDR3 nucleotide sequence: TGTGCCAGCGGGTCACCGGGAGGCGACACCGGGGAGCTGTTTTTT. Translated, it gives CASGSPGGDTGELFF.

The gene calls are TRBV19 and TRBJ2-1; 8 bases map to TRBD1. Germline CDR1 is LNHDA and CDR2 is SQIVND (reference sequence). This CDR3 is built from 17 residues. Germline trimming cut 7 bases from V and 12 bases from J; bases unmatched to any gene: 23. In DNA, the CDR3 is TGTGCCAGTACCCCCTTCGTCCAGGGGGCGTCCCCACCGTGGCAGTTCTTC. Translation gives CASTPFVQGASPPWQFF.

This chain uses TRBV11-2 with TRBJ2-1; 9 nucleotides agree with TRBD2. CDR1 is SGHAT, CDR2 FQNNGV, per germline. The trim removed 5 bases at V and 8 bases at J, leaving 13 bases unmatched. This CDR3 spans 16 amino acids. CDR3 amino acids: CASSPPAGGWGDEQFF. CDR3 nucleotides: TGTGCCAGCAGCCCCCCTGCGGGAGGGTGGGGAGATGAGCAGTTCTTC.

The gene calls are TRBV19 and TRBJ1-2, with D uncertain. CDR1 and CDR2 from the germline V gene are LNHDA and SQIVND (reference sequence). With 5 bases removed from V and 8 bases from J, the gap between germline ends came to 21 bases. The CDR3 totals 15 residues. CDR3 sequence reads: CASSPSKPNLRGYTF. The CDR3 nucleotides read TGTGCCAGTAGTCCTTCTAAACCTAATCTCCGGGGCTACACCTTC.

The chain couples TRBV5-1 to TRBJ2-1; 7 bases are a match to TRBD1. V lost 5 bases, J lost 2 bases, and 4 bases stayed unmatched. This CDR3 spans 14 amino acids. CDR1 and CDR2 (germline): SGHRS, YFSETQ. CDR3 nucleotides: TGCGCCAGCAGTGGGACAGCGCCCTACAATGAGCAGTTCTTC. Protein: CASSGTAPYNEQFF.

The CDR3 DNA reads as TGTGCCAGCAGCACCCAGGGGGCGAGAGGCTACGAGCAGTACTTC. Translated, it gives CASSTQGARGYEQYF. J is TRBJ2-7 and V is TRBV7-3; 8 bases align to TRBD1. Trimming took 5 bases from V and 3 from J; bases not matched to a gene: 9. The CDR3 spans 15 residues. Looked up from germline, CDR1 is SGHTA and CDR2 is FQGTGA.